The clone carrying this T cell receptor (beta chain) has a handful of counts. This entry comes from a study of blood T cell repertoires in COVID-19. Study in general: Sources were T cells, B-cell-depleted T cells, or PBMCs; the material itself was cDNA or gDNA.

In the study's own analysis: Researchers report that nucleated cell counts were estimated from reference gene primer amplification. Profiling relied on immunoSEQ multiplex PCR, and the TCRdb table lists in-frame clones only, not all of them. Clone size and the V and J calls come from that table; the DNA yielded D and trimming. The sample holds some 400,000 clones, approximately 80% seen once. Material: peripheral blood. The clonotype comes from a human donor with acute or convalescent COVID-19. The donor label of this sample is uncertain.

CDR3 DNA sequence: TGTGCCAGCCAGAGACTAGCGGGGACGAATGAGCAGTTCTTC. Its translation: CASQRLAGTNEQFF. J is TRBJ2-1 and V is TRBV19, with 11 bases aligning to TRBD2. The CDR3 is 14 residues long. V lost 9 bases and J lost 7; bases outside the gene matches: 8. Germline V gene sequence: CDR1 LNHDA, CDR2 SQIVND (reference sequence).